This T cell receptor (beta chain) was captured by sequencing in a study of T-cell memory formation after mild COVID-19. In the study overall: Largely donor-specific TCR clusters were found.

5'RACE with constant-segment primers built TCRalpha and TCRbeta cDNA libraries with UMIs. One entry per CDR3 protein, called by TCRdb with MiXCR from the 5' RACE reads. The data contain roughly 250,000 distinct CDR3 sequences, roughly a sixth of them singletons. The CDR3 spans 13 residues. V was clipped by 8 bases and J by 3 bases, with 11 bases between them. Germline assignment: CDR1 LGHNA and CDR2 YSLEER. Details on this clonotype: Its antigen remains unidentified.

Findings of the study overall: The study found contracting CD4+ clones mainly in CM and EM and contracting CD8+ clones in EMRA.

The chain employs TRBV4-3 and TRBJ1-3; possible D gene TRBD1, 5 bases. Source material: PBMCs or a T cell subset sorted from them (not recorded which). This receptor was taken from a man aged 18 to 29 who had mild COVID-19 (a few samples of this study predate the infection). Cell type and time point are not known. The CDR3 DNA follows: TGCGCCAGCCTCCGGAGGGGTGGAAACACCATATATTTT. Amino acids: CASLRRGGNTIYF.